Described below is a single T cell receptor (beta chain) sequence and its context. Germline assignment: CDR1 LGHDT and CDR2 YNNKEL (reference sequence). The V and J ends lost 4 bases and 4 bases respectively, with 11 bases between them. The CDR3 covers 14 residues. The data stem from a study of blood T cell repertoires in COVID-19. Study context: COVID-19 samples from acute and convalescent phases originated in the United States, Italy and Spain.

Source study methods: Reference gene primers were amplified, and this amplification served to estimate nucleated cell counts. Profiled with immunoSEQ multiplex PCR; TCRdb holds only in-frame clones, not every one. V, J and clone size derive from that table, while D and trimming were established from the DNA sequence. Among some 360,000 clones, roughly 89% were seen once, and the ten largest hold around 3.9%. Seattle's enrolled individuals joined amid active infection and were then monitored longitudinally. Sequencing was done on a sample of peripheral blood. The sequence was collected from an older woman with COVID-19, enrolled during active disease. The V gene is TRBV3-1 (or the pseudogene TRBV3-2), the J gene TRBJ1-3; no clear D gene. As DNA, the CDR3 is TGTGCCAGCAGCCGAACCGCTGCGGGAAACACCATATATTTT. It is translated as CASSRTAAGNTIYF.